The entry below gives a single TCR beta chain sequence along with its context. Its antigen is currently unknown. The sample is drawn from a study of cytomegalovirus exposure and HLA in healthy donors. Study-wide background: Previous work identified some 120 million unique TCR beta sequences from around 200 million T cells. General study findings and limits: Most TCR sequences showed up rarely, but some public TCRs showed up in many donors. Investigators reported 164 TCR beta chains as tied to cytomegalovirus.

The CDR3 runs 18 residues. Germline V gene sequence: CDR1 SGHTA, CDR2 FQGTGA. Trimming took 5 bases from V and 0 from J, leaving 21 bases between them. The PCR made use of 60 Vbeta and 13 Jbeta primers. The table came from immunoSEQ multiplex PCR; TCRdb's copy has only in-frame clones and leaves some out. The sample table sets out around 140,000 clones. While unrecorded immune exposures were likely, the donors were nominally healthy when sampled. The source is a woman in her forties in good health and CMV-seronegative. The chain employs TRBV7-3 and TRBJ2-3; tentative D call: TRBD1 (6 bases). Sequencing used PBMCs. The CDR3 sequence is CASSPSGTYFSSTDTQYF. The CDR3 bases are TGTGCCAGCAGCCCGTCGGGGACATATTTCTCTAGCACAGATACGCAGTATTTT.